The 31 T cell receptor beta chains below were found in one sample sequenced in a study of blood T cells in healthy people across ages. For the second PCR, which ran for about 6 to 12 cycles, a sample-barcoded 5' primer and a J-beta primer mix were used. TCRdb redid the calling of the 5' RACE reads with MiXCR, one entry per CDR3 protein. Of around 2 million distinct CDR3 sequences listed, approximately 40% were seen once; the top ten hold 23%. Input material: blood. The receptors were gathered from a human donor in good health.

This clonotype was seen more than once but under ten times. The rearrangement uses TRBV7-6 and TRBJ2-7; TRBD1 aligns across 7 bases. The germline V gene has CDR1 SGHVS and CDR2 FNYEAQ. V dropped 4 bases and J dropped 7; count of bases not matched to a gene: 10. The CDR3 extends over 14 amino acids. The CDR3 protein is CASSSRTGLDEQYF. The DNA of the CDR3 is TGTGCCAGCAGCTCTCGGACAGGATTGGATGAGCAGTACTTC.

This chain joins TRBV20-1 and TRBJ2-7, with 12 bases lining up with TRBD2. The V gene's germline CDR1 is DFQATT and CDR2 SNEGSKA (reference sequence). CDR3 length: 16 residues. Unmatched junction bases numbered 3, after V lost 0 bases and J lost 0 bases. The CDR3 DNA reads TGCAGTGCTAGAGACTGGACTAGCGGGGACTCCTACGAGCAGTACTTC. Protein: CSARDWTSGDSYEQYF.

This clonotype was recorded many times. The chain has TRBV6-1 and TRBJ2-3; no clear D. Germline CDR1 and CDR2: MNHNS and SASEGT. CDR3 length: 13 residues. Trimming took 0 bases from V and 1 from J, leaving 2 bases between them. CDR3 in DNA: TGTGCCAGCAGTGAAGCGCGCACAGATACGCAGTATTTT. Translated: CASSEARTDTQYF.

A few counts support this clonotype. The gene calls are TRBV7-2 and TRBJ1-2, with D possibly matching TRBD1 (5 bases). Germline loops: CDR1 SGHTA, CDR2 FQGNSA. Between the trimmed V and J ends, which lost 4 bases and 4 bases, there was a span of 16 bases. CDR3 length equals 15 residues. This chain's CDR3 is CASSSQSRGAYGYTF. The CDR3 region has the DNA TGTGCCAGCAGCTCTCAGAGTAGGGGTGCCTATGGCTACACCTTC.

The CDR3 is CASSSFGAEGPTYEQYF. The CDR3 DNA sequence: TGTGCCAGCAGTTCTTTTGGGGCAGAGGGGCCAACCTACGAGCAGTACTTC. V usage is TRBV27 and J usage is TRBJ2-7; D possibly uses TRBD1 or TRBD2 (5 bases each). The CDR3 runs 17 residues. V dropped 4 bases and J dropped 2 bases, with 21 bases sitting between them. CDR1 and CDR2 from the germline V gene are MNHEY and SMNVEV (reference sequence).

The V gene is TRBV14, the J gene TRBJ1-2, with 7 bases that match TRBD1. Looked up from germline, CDR1 is SGHDN and CDR2 is FVKESK. V trimming: 5 bases; J trimming: 4 bases; junction bases outside the gene matches: 10. The CDR3 has 15 amino acids. The CDR3 region has the DNA TGTGCCAGCAGCTCCCGGACAGGACCAATCTATGGCTACACCTTC. Protein sequence: CASSSRTGPIYGYTF.

This chain links TRBV5-1 with TRBJ2-5; 7 nucleotides match TRBD1. Looked up from germline, CDR1 is SGHRS and CDR2 is YFSETQ. The CDR3 length is 16 residues. V shed 2 bases and J 1 base; nucleotides not matched to a gene: 8. The CDR3 here is CASSFGIQGFQETQYF. In DNA, the CDR3 is TGCGCCAGCAGCTTTGGGATACAGGGGTTCCAAGAGACCCAGTACTTC.

In this sample, this clonotype turned up a few times. The V gene is TRBV4-1, the J gene TRBJ1-6; TRBD1 aligns across 9 bases. The CDR3 runs to 15 residues. V was pared by 2 bases and J by 9 bases, with 5 bases of the junction left unmatched. From germline, CDR1 is MGHRA and CDR2 YSYEKL. CDR3 DNA sequence: TGCGCCAGCAGCCAAACCGGGACAGGGTTTTCACCCCTCCACTTT. Translating gives CASSQTGTGFSPLHF.

This clonotype showed up just a few times. This chain uses TRBV29-1 with TRBJ1-2; D is unresolved. CDR1 SQVTM and CDR2 ANQGSEA come from the germline V gene. The CDR3 is 13 amino acids. The CDR3 here is CRSRGGNNYGYTF. CDR3 bases: TGCAGGTCGAGAGGAGGTAATAACTATGGCTACACCTTC.

This rearrangement joins TRBV10-3 to TRBJ1-6; D remains ambiguous. The CDR3 extends over 14 amino acids. Trimming cost V 3 bases and J 8 bases, with 11 bases left between them. Looked up from germline, CDR1 is ENHRY and CDR2 is SYGVKD. Here the CDR3 reads CAISDTDRDSPLHF. The CDR3 DNA follows: TGTGCCATCAGTGACACAGACCGGGATTCACCCCTCCACTTT.

This clonotype has just a few counts. The chain has TRBV29-1 and TRBJ2-7, with 8 bases aligning to TRBD1. The DNA end lines up better with TRBJ2-5; the J call may be wrong. Germline V gives CDR1 SQVTM, CDR2 ANQGSEA. The CDR3 is 14 amino acids. Here the CDR3 reads CSVEDFRGLETQYF. Here the CDR3 DNA reads TGCAGCGTTGAAGATTTCAGGGGGCTTGAGACCCAGTACTTC.

V is TRBV5-4 and J is TRBJ2-1; tentatively, D is TRBD1 (6 bases). The V end was cut by 2 bases, the J end by 6 bases, with 15 bases between. CDR3 length: 15 residues. Germline CDR1 SGHNT, CDR2 YYREEE (reference sequence). The CDR3 DNA reads TGTGCCAGCAGCTTATACGCAATAGGGGGCAATGAGCAGTTCTTC. This translates into CASSLYAIGGNEQFF.

As regards this clonotype: Just one base apart from a much larger clone, this may be a read error. The chain couples TRBV7-6 to TRBJ1-2; no firm D call. CDR1 is SGHVS and CDR2 is FNYEAQ in the germline V gene. The CDR3 contains 14 residues. The CDR3 DNA follows: TGTGCCAGCAGCTTAAGGGCGAATAACTATGGCCACACCTTC. Translating it yields CASSLRANNYGHTF.

This chain connects TRBV11-3 to TRBJ2-7; D possibly corresponds to TRBD2 (7 bases). Trimming cost V 4 bases and J 6 bases, with 19 bases left between them. Germline lookup yields CDR1 SGHNT and CDR2 YENEEA. There are 15 residues in the CDR3. In DNA, the CDR3 is TGTGCCAGCAGCTGGGGAGGGACACGCCTAGCCGAGCAGTACTTC. Translation gives CASSWGGTRLAEQYF.

There are many counts of this clonotype. The rearrangement uses TRBV7-6 and TRBJ1-4; D may be TRBD1 (5 bases). Between the trimmed V and J ends, which lost 5 bases and 1 base, there was a span of 8 bases. Germline lookup yields CDR1 SGHVS and CDR2 FNYEAQ. The CDR3 runs 14 residues. The DNA for the CDR3 is TGTGCCAGCAGCCGAGGGGTAACTAATGAAAAACTGTTTTTT. Protein: CASSRGVTNEKLFF.

Regarding this clonotype: A much larger clone differs from this one at a single base, so this may be a read error. The V and J genes are TRBV28 and TRBJ2-1, with 7 nucleotides matching TRBD1. The germline V gene has CDR1 MDHEN and CDR2 SYDVKM. There are 16 residues in the CDR3. The CDR3 reads CASSFYSGTAYNEQVF. CDR3 bases: TGTGCCAGCAGTTTCTATTCCGGGACAGCTTACAATGAGCAGGTCTTC.

The CDR3 reads CASSQDPGPGGTQYF. The CDR3, as DNA: TGCGCCAGCAGCCAAGATCCGGGACCTGGGGGGACCCAGTACTTC. V gene TRBV4-3 combines with J gene TRBJ2-5; either TRBD1 or TRBD2 may supply D (5 bases each). V was clipped by 0 bases and J by 7 bases, with 15 bases between them. CDR3 length equals 15 residues. Germline CDR1 is LGHNA and CDR2 is YSLEER.

The chain combines TRBV3-1 with TRBJ2-2; possible D gene TRBD1, 6 bases. Germline V gene data show CDR1 as LGHDT and CDR2 as YNNKEL (reference sequence). The length of the CDR3 is 16 residues. V gave up 1 base and J gave up 2 bases, with 11 bases separating them. This chain's CDR3 is CASSQAGTPNTGELFF. For the CDR3, the DNA is TGTGCCAGCAGCCAAGCCGGGACACCCAACACCGGGGAGCTGTTTTTT.

This clonotype appeared a few times. The V gene is TRBV20-1, the J gene TRBJ2-3; D is perhaps TRBD2 (5 bases). Germline V lookup: CDR1 DFQATT, CDR2 SNEGSKA (reference sequence). Trimming stripped 2 bases from V and 6 bases from J, with 15 bases between. The CDR3 is 14 amino acids. The CDR3 coding sequence is TGCAGTGCTAGAATTGGGCTAGCTAGCGATACGCAGTATTTT. As protein: CSARIGLASDTQYF.

V and J are TRBV19 and TRBJ2-1; D is possibly TRBD1 (5 bases). The CDR3 is 11 residues long. CDR1 and CDR2 from the germline V gene are LNHDA and SQIVND (reference sequence). Trimming took 10 bases from V and 3 from J, leaving 7 bases between them. DNA of the CDR3: TGTGCCACAGGGAACTACAATGAGCAGTTCTTC. Residues: CATGNYNEQFF.

In this sample, this clonotype turned up a few times. This chain connects TRBV6-5 to TRBJ1-6; D gene unclear. Trimming took 3 bases from V and 9 from J, leaving 6 bases between them. There are 12 residues in the CDR3. Germline CDR1 reads MNHEY; CDR2 reads SVGAGI. CDR3 residues: CASSYRRSPLHF. The CDR3 DNA is TGTGCCAGCAGTTATCGACGTTCACCCCTCCACTTT.

The chain recombines TRBV7-2 with TRBJ2-3, with D uncertain. V was trimmed by 4 bases and J by 6 bases, leaving 14 bases between them. Germline V gene sequence: CDR1 SGHTA, CDR2 FQGNSA. CDR3 size: 14 residues. The CDR3 nucleotides are TGTGCCAGCAGCTCCGGCCCCCTTTTCGATACGCAGTATTTT. Its translation: CASSSGPLFDTQYF.

The chain is built from TRBV7-2 and TRBJ2-1; no clear D. V was trimmed by 0 bases and J by 0 bases, leaving 21 bases between them. Germline V gene lookup returns CDR1 SGHTA and CDR2 FQGNSA. The CDR3 is 20 amino acids. The CDR3 bases are TGTGCCAGCAGCTTAGCCCCTCTGCTGGTCTCGGATAGCTCCTACAATGAGCAGTTCTTC. It is translated as CASSLAPLLVSDSSYNEQFF.

This chain links TRBV20-1 with TRBJ1-1, with D possibly being TRBD1 (5 bases). CDR1 and CDR2 (germline): DFQATT, SNEGSKA (reference sequence). CDR3 length equals 14 residues. V lost 6 bases and J 2 bases, leaving 16 bases between the germline ends. CDR3 coding DNA: TGCAGTGCCGGCCGGGGGACCCCTAACACTGAAGCTTTCTTT. Protein sequence: CSAGRGTPNTEAFF.

Remarks on this clonotype: One end of the junction does not line up with germline, which may come from a read error. The chain joins TRBV20-1 to TRBJ2-1, with a weak D call TRBD2 (7 bases). Per the germline V gene, CDR1 is DFQATT and CDR2 is SNEGSKA (reference sequence). The CDR3 is 14 amino acids. In DNA, the CDR3 is TGCGGTGCTAGGGGCGGGGGCACCTACAATGAGCAGTTCTTC. This encodes CGARGGGTYNEQFF.

The table lists this clonotype with a few counts. The chain joins TRBV29-1 to TRBJ2-5; TRBD1 matches at 8 bases. CDR1 is SQVTM and CDR2 is ANQGSEA in the germline V gene. The CDR3 covers 16 residues. The V gene end was trimmed by 7 bases and the J gene end by 2 bases; junction bases not matched to a gene: 15. The CDR3 region is CSARNPGTGRQETQYF. The CDR3 region has the DNA TGCAGCGCTCGCAACCCTGGGACAGGTAGACAAGAGACCCAGTACTTC.

The genes are TRBV6-6 and TRBJ1-2, with a weak D call TRBD1 (5 bases). The CDR3 consists of 15 residues. Germline assignment: CDR1 MNHNY and CDR2 SVGAGI (reference sequence). V was trimmed by 2 bases and J by 8 bases, leaving 18 bases between them. The CDR3 sequence is CASSYAPGGTDGYTF. The CDR3 bases are TGTGCCAGCAGTTACGCTCCCGGGGGAACGGACGGCTACACCTTC.

The rearrangement joins TRBV7-3 to TRBJ2-1, with 10 bases lining up with TRBD2. Germline loops: CDR1 SGHTA, CDR2 FQGTGA. There are 16 residues in the CDR3. V gave up 2 bases and J gave up 6 bases; unmatched junction bases: 7. CDR3 nucleotides: TGTGCCAGCAGCTTATTACTAGCGGGGTTGGGCAATGAGCAGTTCTTC. Amino acids: CASSLLLAGLGNEQFF.

V gene TRBV4-3 combines with J gene TRBJ1-2; D unresolved. This CDR3 is built from 13 residues. Germline V lookup: CDR1 LGHNA, CDR2 YSLEER. V was cut by 5 bases and J by 7 bases, with 14 bases left in between. CDR3 in DNA: TGCGCCAGCAGCTTCCACCCTCGAAGTGGCTACACCTTC. Translated, it gives CASSFHPRSGYTF.

This rearrangement joins TRBV27 to TRBJ2-1; D is tentatively TRBD1 or TRBD2 (6 bases each). Germline V gene sequence: CDR1 MNHEY, CDR2 SMNVEV (reference sequence). V lost 1 base and J 5 bases, leaving 12 bases between the germline ends. The CDR3 extends over 15 amino acids. The CDR3 spells CASSLWGDIHNEQFF. CDR3 bases: TGTGCCAGCAGTTTATGGGGGGACATACACAATGAGCAGTTCTTC.

This clonotype was seen at least ten times. J is TRBJ1-2 and V is TRBV11-2, with 9 bases that match TRBD1. Germline V gives CDR1 SGHAT, CDR2 FQNNGV. The CDR3 runs to 15 residues. The V segment lost 5 bases and the J segment 4 bases; nucleotides outside the gene matches: 8. The chain's CDR3 is CASSPGTGSLYGYTF. The CDR3 bases are TGTGCCAGCAGCCCCGGGACAGGGAGCCTCTATGGCTACACCTTC.